This is a list of T cell receptor beta chains from one sample in a study of T cells after yellow fever vaccination. TCRdb passed the 5' RACE reads through MiXCR, listing each CDR3 protein once. The sample shows around 350,000 distinct CDR3 sequences, 6.2% of them seen only once. The sequences come from PBMCs, collected 5 days after the yellow fever booster vaccination. These receptors originate from a man under 40 who received the YFV17D yellow fever vaccine. CDR3s leave out the opening cysteine and the closing phenylalanine or tryptophan. Each record gives: D gene, V gene, clone size, CDR3 length, CDR3 protein. The D gene is left open where the match is weak. Clone size is given for some rows only: seen once, a few or many times, or a class if the clone is expanded.

NA	TRBV18	NA	11	ASSTDKNTEAF
NA	TRBV5-1	few	13	ASSLQHLGTDTQY
NA	TRBV5-1	few	11	ASSRRAAHEQY
NA	TRBV15	NA	14	ATTKGGSMGNQPQH
NA	TRBV24-1	many	13	ATSAGGASRDEQF
TRBD1	TRBV5-1	many	12	ASSRGQGRTEAF
TRBD2	TRBV4-1	NA	16	ASSQYPAGVDSVNEQF
TRBD2	TRBV12-5	many	13	ASGPGLAGVYEQF
NA	TRBV25-1	few	13	ASSSDERAATEAF
NA	TRBV4-3	few	13	ASSQAPAGTYGYT
TRBD2	TRBV29-1	many	10	SAREDSYEQY
NA	TRBV20-1	few	11	SVRRTNTDTQY
NA	TRBV6-2/TRBV6-3	many	13	ASTEPPLSYNEQF
TRBD1	TRBV5-1	many	11	ASSLQGDPEAF
TRBD1	TRBV5-1	NA	12	ASSPLGTVHEQY
NA	TRBV11-2	few	8	ASSNYGYT
TRBD2	TRBV29-1	NA	13	SVESSGSNHNEQF
NA	TRBV28	NA	11	ASSLGAPHGYT
NA	TRBV20-1	many	14	SARDLGGTTNEKLF
NA	TRBV7-6	many	11	ASSPRVDQPQH
NA	TRBV6-2/TRBV6-3	many	11	ASTSVGSGEQY
TRBD1	TRBV4-3	NA	14	ASSKRGTVGFGEQY
NA	TRBV7-9	few	11	ASFTVPNYGYT
NA	TRBV12-3/TRBV12-4	NA	12	ASTLGLSTDTQY
NA	TRBV7-9	many	11	ASSRDSDNEQF
NA	TRBV29-1	many	11	SVLGANTGELF
NA	TRBV6-5	NA	14	ASSYPWRAEQETQY
NA	TRBV27	many	12	ASSFTSGTDTQY
TRBD1	TRBV29-1	NA	12	SAAKGTGGLEQY
NA	TRBV19	NA	11	AGRWQGAEEQY
NA	TRBV6-2/TRBV6-3	many	10	ASSQVGDTQY
NA	TRBV7-9	many	10	ASSSHPYGYT
TRBD2	TRBV7-2	few	12	ASSLLGGVLEQF